This T cell receptor beta chain was found in a study of blood T cell repertoires in COVID-19. Study as a whole: The analysed material was cDNA or gDNA that came from T cells, B-cell-depleted T cells, or PBMCs.

CDR3 length equals 14 residues. CDR1 is MNHEY, CDR2 SMNVEV, per germline (reference sequence). Trimming cost V 6 bases and J 7 bases; bases outside gene matches: 9. Sequencing used immunoSEQ multiplex PCR; TCRdb keeps in-frame clones, though not all of them. The table shows some 190,000 clones, with more than 80% occurring only once. This chain connects TRBV27 to TRBJ1-5; 7 bases fit TRBD1. The sequence was collected from a woman aged 55-69 years with acute or convalescent COVID-19. Sequencing input: peripheral blood. The CDR3 loop is CASRATGFGQPQHF. In nucleotides, the CDR3 is TGTGCCAGCAGAGCGACAGGGTTCGGACAGCCCCAGCATTTT.